This T cell receptor beta chain was recovered during a study of identical twins. On this clonotype: Antigen specificity is unknown.

A universal primer site arose from template switching, and cDNA bore unique molecular identifiers. TCRdb re-analysed the 5' RACE reads in MiXCR, keeping a single row per CDR3 protein. The sample lists a few hundred thousand distinct CDR3 sequences; 10% were seen once. General observations from the study: Models underestimated out-of-frame TCR alpha sharing in monozygotic twins. Within cord blood, abundant beta clonotypes carried fewer insertions, but memory repertoires showed no such trend.

The ends were cut back, 7 bases at V and 2 bases at J, with 11 bases in the middle. The CDR3 is made up of 14 amino acids. Germline CDR1 and CDR2: MNHNS and SASEGT. The sequencing sample was made of memory T cells sorted from blood. The rearrangement links TRBV6-1 to TRBJ2-2; D uncertain. This sequence was found in a man aged 50 or older in good health. CDR3 sequence: CASKLLTNTGELFF. The CDR3 DNA reads as TGTGCCAGCAAACTTCTCACAAACACCGGGGAGCTGTTTTTT.